The clone carrying this TCR beta chain was observed a few times. Time point noted: baseline pretreatment blood. The treatment here: 15 Gy SBRT to primary tumor, nephrectomy 4 weeks later. This renal cell carcinoma was of the clear cell type. This sample was taken from a study of radiation and T cells in renal cell carcinoma. Produced via immunoSEQ multiplex PCR; TCRdb's table is partial and in-frame only. The sample holds 150,000 or so clones, more than 70% seen once. The ends were cut back, 7 bases at V and 1 base at J, with 7 bases in the middle. This CDR3 contains 12 residues. CDR1 is LNHDA and CDR2 is SQIVND in the germline V gene (reference sequence).

The sequencing here drew on blood, taken from a patient whose treatment included radiotherapy and nephrectomy. The TCR sequence derives from a woman aged 50 to 65 with renal cell carcinoma. V and J are TRBV19 and TRBJ1-2; D remains unclear. The DNA for the CDR3 is TGTGCCAGTACCCTGAATAACTATGGCTACACCTTC. Translating it yields CASTLNNYGYTF.